Listed below are T cell receptor beta chains from one sample, sequenced in a study of T-cell memory formation after mild COVID-19. TCRdb used MiXCR to reprocess the 5' RACE reads, holding one entry per CDR3 protein. Among hundreds of thousands of distinct CDR3 sequences listed, just over 20% were seen once. The source material was PBMCs or a T cell subset sorted from them (not recorded which). The source is an adult woman who had mild COVID-19 (a few samples of this study predate the infection). Cell type and time point are not known. Each CDR3 is given with its conserved first and last residue. Fields, in order: D gene, V gene, J gene, clone size, CDR3 protein, CDR3 DNA. A D gene is named only where the DNA matches it firmly. Clone size is shown for a subset of rows, as once, few, many or a class of expanded clone.

d_call: .; v_call: TRBV7-6; j_call: TRBJ2-1; clone_size: .; cdr3_aa: CASSSRGSVSYNEQFF; cdr3_nt: TGTGCCAGCAGCTCCCGGGGGAGTGTCTCCTACAATGAGCAGTTCTTC
d_call: TRBD2; v_call: TRBV7-6; j_call: TRBJ2-1; clone_size: few; cdr3_aa: CASSLPGGLAGVDEQFF; cdr3_nt: TGTGCCAGCAGCTTGCCGGGAGGCCTAGCGGGAGTCGATGAGCAGTTCTTC
d_call: .; v_call: TRBV7-9; j_call: TRBJ2-3; clone_size: .; cdr3_aa: CASSWTENNMQYF; cdr3_nt: TGTGCCAGCAGCTGGACAGAGAACAACATGCAGTATTTT
d_call: TRBD1; v_call: TRBV7-9; j_call: TRBJ2-7; clone_size: few; cdr3_aa: CASSFDRDEQYF; cdr3_nt: TGTGCCAGCAGCTTTGACAGGGACGAGCAGTACTTC
d_call: .; v_call: TRBV11-1; j_call: TRBJ2-1; clone_size: many; cdr3_aa: CASSLEAVSSYNEQFF; cdr3_nt: TGTGCCAGCAGCTTGGAGGCCGTAAGCTCCTACAATGAGCAGTTCTTC
d_call: .; v_call: TRBV28; j_call: TRBJ1-1; clone_size: few; cdr3_aa: CASRAPGEIAEAFF; cdr3_nt: TGTGCCAGCAGAGCCCCAGGGGAAATCGCTGAAGCTTTCTTT
d_call: .; v_call: TRBV12-3/TRBV12-4; j_call: TRBJ2-3; clone_size: few; cdr3_aa: CASSLASPSTDTQYF; cdr3_nt: TGTGCCAGCAGTTTAGCCAGTCCTAGCACAGATACGCAGTATTTT
d_call: .; v_call: TRBV20-1; j_call: TRBJ1-2; clone_size: few; cdr3_aa: CSASHRTGAGYTF; cdr3_nt: TGCAGTGCTAGTCATCGAACGGGGGCTGGCTACACCTTC
d_call: .; v_call: TRBV29-1; j_call: TRBJ1-1; clone_size: few; cdr3_aa: CSVVGGTDGVKAFF; cdr3_nt: TGCAGCGTTGTGGGGGGAACGGATGGGGTAAAAGCTTTCTTT
d_call: .; v_call: TRBV28; j_call: TRBJ2-2; clone_size: few; cdr3_aa: CASLRERNTGELFF; cdr3_nt: TGTGCCAGCCTAAGGGAGAGGAACACCGGGGAGCTGTTTTTT
d_call: .; v_call: TRBV15; j_call: TRBJ2-1; clone_size: few; cdr3_aa: CATSRGFSKNNEQFF; cdr3_nt: TGTGCCACCAGCAGAGGCTTCTCCAAGAACAATGAGCAGTTCTTC
d_call: .; v_call: TRBV29-1; j_call: TRBJ2-7; clone_size: .; cdr3_aa: CSVEDYTIGQYF; cdr3_nt: TGCAGCGTTGAGGACTACACTATCGGGCAGTACTTC
d_call: TRBD1; v_call: TRBV9; j_call: TRBJ2-7; clone_size: .; cdr3_aa: CASSVGTASSYEQYF; cdr3_nt: TGTGCCAGCAGCGTGGGGACAGCGTCATCCTACGAGCAGTACTTC
d_call: .; v_call: TRBV20-1; j_call: TRBJ2-1; clone_size: .; cdr3_aa: CSASRGRTGGEQFF; cdr3_nt: TGCAGTGCTAGTAGGGGACGGACGGGGGGCGAGCAGTTCTTC
d_call: .; v_call: TRBV5-4; j_call: TRBJ2-1; clone_size: .; cdr3_aa: CASSSGGQGGWGEQFF; cdr3_nt: TGTGCCAGCAGCTCGGGTGGGCAGGGAGGATGGGGTGAGCAGTTCTTC
d_call: .; v_call: TRBV6-5; j_call: TRBJ2-7; clone_size: .; cdr3_aa: CASSGRSGLAGEQYF; cdr3_nt: TGTGCCAGCAGTGGGAGGTCAGGGCTGGCGGGCGAGCAGTACTTC
d_call: TRBD2; v_call: TRBV5-1; j_call: TRBJ2-7; clone_size: .; cdr3_aa: CASSPLSGGAPYEQYF; cdr3_nt: TGCGCCAGCAGCCCGCTTAGCGGGGGGGCCCCCTACGAGCAGTACTTC
d_call: .; v_call: TRBV20-1; j_call: TRBJ2-3; clone_size: few; cdr3_aa: CSAIPGKSGRDTQYF; cdr3_nt: TGCAGTGCTATCCCCGGAAAGTCCGGTAGAGATACGCAGTATTTT
d_call: .; v_call: TRBV5-1; j_call: TRBJ2-7; clone_size: .; cdr3_aa: CASSSGGRGLSYEQYF; cdr3_nt: TGCGCCAGCAGCTCAGGAGGGCGAGGGCTATCCTACGAGCAGTACTTC
d_call: .; v_call: TRBV4-2; j_call: TRBJ2-3; clone_size: few; cdr3_aa: CASSQGQLALEDTDTQYF; cdr3_nt: TGTGCCAGCAGCCAAGGGCAGTTGGCACTAGAAGATACAGATACGCAGTATTTT
d_call: .; v_call: TRBV7-2; j_call: TRBJ2-5; clone_size: few; cdr3_aa: CASSLGAGLGETQYF; cdr3_nt: TGTGCCAGCAGCTTAGGGGCAGGGTTGGGGGAGACCCAGTACTTC
d_call: .; v_call: TRBV18; j_call: TRBJ2-5; clone_size: many; cdr3_aa: CASSPSRETQYF; cdr3_nt: TGTGCCAGCAGCCCCTCCCGGGAGACCCAGTACTTC
d_call: .; v_call: TRBV6-2/TRBV6-3; j_call: TRBJ2-1; clone_size: .; cdr3_aa: CASSYSPIGTSPGEQFF; cdr3_nt: TGTGCCAGCAGTTACTCGCCTATAGGGACTTCCCCTGGTGAGCAGTTCTTC
d_call: .; v_call: TRBV15; j_call: TRBJ1-5; clone_size: .; cdr3_aa: CATAIDHQPQHF; cdr3_nt: TGTGCCACCGCCATAGATCATCAGCCCCAGCATTTT
d_call: TRBD1; v_call: TRBV29-1; j_call: TRBJ1-1; clone_size: .; cdr3_aa: CSAPAGTGLNTEAFF; cdr3_nt: TGCAGCGCCCCGGCCGGGACAGGGTTGAACACTGAAGCTTTCTTT
d_call: .; v_call: TRBV7-3; j_call: TRBJ2-3; clone_size: .; cdr3_aa: CASSRAGGTDTQYF; cdr3_nt: TGTGCCAGCAGTCGAGCCGGGGGCACAGATACGCAGTATTTT
d_call: .; v_call: TRBV20-1; j_call: TRBJ1-2; clone_size: few; cdr3_aa: CSAKSSTGNYGYTF; cdr3_nt: TGCAGTGCTAAATCGTCGACAGGAAACTATGGCTACACCTTC
d_call: .; v_call: TRBV12-3/TRBV12-4; j_call: TRBJ1-3; clone_size: few; cdr3_aa: CASSRSDTAYSGNTIYF; cdr3_nt: TGTGCCAGCAGTCGCTCGGACACGGCTTACTCTGGAAACACCATATATTTT
d_call: .; v_call: TRBV7-9; j_call: TRBJ2-7; clone_size: .; cdr3_aa: CASSPWRDYEQYF; cdr3_nt: TGTGCCAGCAGCCCTTGGCGCGATTACGAGCAGTACTTC
d_call: .; v_call: TRBV6-1; j_call: TRBJ1-2; clone_size: few; cdr3_aa: CASSHEGRHGGYTF; cdr3_nt: TGTGCCAGCAGTCACGAGGGACGACATGGTGGCTACACCTTC
d_call: .; v_call: TRBV27; j_call: TRBJ2-1; clone_size: few; cdr3_aa: CASSHRPVSYNEQFF; cdr3_nt: TGTGCCAGCAGTCATCGTCCAGTCTCCTACAATGAGCAGTTCTTC
d_call: TRBD1; v_call: TRBV20-1; j_call: TRBJ2-1; clone_size: few; cdr3_aa: CSALGTGQGSYNEQFF; cdr3_nt: TGCAGTGCCCTTGGGACGGGACAGGGTTCCTACAATGAGCAGTTCTTC
d_call: .; v_call: TRBV7-2; j_call: TRBJ2-1; clone_size: .; cdr3_aa: CASSFQGFEQFF; cdr3_nt: TGTGCCAGCAGCTTCCAGGGGTTTGAGCAGTTCTTC